This is a list of T cell receptor beta chains from one sample in a study of beta chain features in type 1 diabetes. Repertoires were generated with immunoSEQ multiplex PCR, while TCRdb's copy carries only in-frame clones and drops some. The data contain around 500,000 clones, approximately 28% of them singletons. Input material: naive CD4+ T cells from blood. Receptors were obtained from a man between 18 and 35 years old in good health. Both conserved end residues are part of each CDR3. Fields, in order: V gene, J gene, D gene, clone size, CDR3 DNA, CDR3 protein. The D gene is left open where the match is weak. Only part of the rows carry a size: once, few, many, or a class if the clone is expanded.

V gene: TRBV7-8; J gene: TRBJ2-7; D gene: .; clone size: .; CDR3 DNA: TGTGCCAGCAGTAACGGGCTGGCGGCCCTCTCCTACGAGCAGTACTTC; CDR3 protein: CASSNGLAALSYEQYF
V gene: TRBV5-4; J gene: TRBJ2-1; D gene: .; clone size: few; CDR3 DNA: TGTGCCAGCAGCTTCTACAATGAGCAGTTCTTC; CDR3 protein: CASSFYNEQFF
V gene: TRBV7-9; J gene: TRBJ2-7; D gene: TRBD1; clone size: .; CDR3 DNA: TGTGCCAGCAGCTCGACAGGGGGCCTACACTACGAGCAGTACTTC; CDR3 protein: CASSSTGGLHYEQYF
V gene: TRBV4-3; J gene: TRBJ2-3; D gene: TRBD1; clone size: .; CDR3 DNA: TGCGCCAGCAGCCCCGGGACAGTTAGCACAGATACGCAGTATTTT; CDR3 protein: CASSPGTVSTDTQYF
V gene: TRBV5-1; J gene: TRBJ2-1; D gene: TRBD2; clone size: .; CDR3 DNA: TGCGCCAGCAGCGAGCGGGAGACCGCCTACAATGAGCAGTTCTTC; CDR3 protein: CASSERETAYNEQFF
V gene: TRBV10-3; J gene: TRBJ1-2; D gene: TRBD1; clone size: few; CDR3 DNA: TGTGCCATCAGTGGTGGGACAGGGGGTCCTGGCTACACCTTC; CDR3 protein: CAISGGTGGPGYTF
V gene: TRBV7-9; J gene: TRBJ2-3; D gene: .; clone size: few; CDR3 DNA: TGTGCCAGCAGCTTCGGCCTGGAGCAGTATTTT; CDR3 protein: CASSFGLEQYF
V gene: TRBV29-1; J gene: TRBJ1-2; D gene: .; clone size: few; CDR3 DNA: TGCAGCATCAAACAACCGATCTATGGCTACACCTTC; CDR3 protein: CSIKQPIYGYTF
V gene: TRBV18; J gene: TRBJ2-1; D gene: .; clone size: .; CDR3 DNA: TGTGCCAGCTCACCCTACAGGGTGTGGGGCTACAATGAGCAGTTCTTC; CDR3 protein: CASSPYRVWGYNEQFF
V gene: TRBV5-1; J gene: TRBJ1-2; D gene: .; clone size: .; CDR3 DNA: TGCGCCAGCAGCTTGAATGGGAACTATGGCTACACCTTC; CDR3 protein: CASSLNGNYGYTF
V gene: TRBV5-1; J gene: TRBJ2-5; D gene: TRBD1; clone size: .; CDR3 DNA: TGCGCCAGCAGCCCTAAGACAGGGGGAGAGACCCAGTACTTC; CDR3 protein: CASSPKTGGETQYF
V gene: TRBV9; J gene: TRBJ2-3; D gene: TRBD1; clone size: .; CDR3 DNA: TGTGCCAGCAGCGTGGGACAGCTAGATACGCAGTATTTT; CDR3 protein: CASSVGQLDTQYF
V gene: TRBV4-3; J gene: TRBJ2-7; D gene: .; clone size: few; CDR3 DNA: TGCGCCAGCAGCCAAGGGGTGGCTAGCGAAACCTACGAGCAGTACTTC; CDR3 protein: CASSQGVASETYEQYF